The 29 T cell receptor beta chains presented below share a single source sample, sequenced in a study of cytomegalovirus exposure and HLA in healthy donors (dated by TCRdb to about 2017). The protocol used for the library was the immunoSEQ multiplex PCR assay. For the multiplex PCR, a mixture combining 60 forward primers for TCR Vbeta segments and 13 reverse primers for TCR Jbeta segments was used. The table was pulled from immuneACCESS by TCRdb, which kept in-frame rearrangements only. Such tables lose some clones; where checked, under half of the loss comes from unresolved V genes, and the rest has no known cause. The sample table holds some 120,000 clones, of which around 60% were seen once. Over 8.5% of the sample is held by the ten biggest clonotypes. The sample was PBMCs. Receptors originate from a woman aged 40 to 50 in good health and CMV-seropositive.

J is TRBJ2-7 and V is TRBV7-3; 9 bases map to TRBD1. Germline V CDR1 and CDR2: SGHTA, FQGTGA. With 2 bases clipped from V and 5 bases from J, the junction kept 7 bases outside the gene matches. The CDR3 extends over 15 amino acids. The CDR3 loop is CASSLGTGGLNEQYF. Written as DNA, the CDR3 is TGTGCCAGCAGCTTAGGTACAGGGGGCTTGAACGAGCAGTACTTC.

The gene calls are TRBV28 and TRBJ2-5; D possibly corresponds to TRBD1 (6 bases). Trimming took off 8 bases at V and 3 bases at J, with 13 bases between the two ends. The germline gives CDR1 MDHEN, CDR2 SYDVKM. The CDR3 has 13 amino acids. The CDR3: CASRTDPKETQYF. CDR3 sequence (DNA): TGTGCCAGCCGGACAGATCCAAAAGAGACCCAGTACTTC.

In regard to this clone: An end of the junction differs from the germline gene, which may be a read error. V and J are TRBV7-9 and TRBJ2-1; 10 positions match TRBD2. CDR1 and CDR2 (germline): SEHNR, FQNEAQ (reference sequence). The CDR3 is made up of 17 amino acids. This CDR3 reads CSSSPGRGSGRYNEQFF. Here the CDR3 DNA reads TGTTCCAGCAGCCCCGGCCGAGGTAGCGGGAGGTACAATGAGCAGTTCTTC.

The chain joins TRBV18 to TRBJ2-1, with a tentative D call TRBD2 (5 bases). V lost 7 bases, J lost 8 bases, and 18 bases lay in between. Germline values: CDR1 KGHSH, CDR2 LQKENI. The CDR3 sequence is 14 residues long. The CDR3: CASFRAQREHEQFF. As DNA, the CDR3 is TGTGCCAGCTTCCGGGCCCAGAGGGAGCATGAGCAGTTCTTC.

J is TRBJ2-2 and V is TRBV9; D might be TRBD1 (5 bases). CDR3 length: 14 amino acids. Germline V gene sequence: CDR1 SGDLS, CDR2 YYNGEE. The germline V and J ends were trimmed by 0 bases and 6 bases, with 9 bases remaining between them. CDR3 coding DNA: TGTGCCAGCAGCGTAGAGGGGAATGCCGGGGAGCTGTTTTTT. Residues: CASSVEGNAGELFF.

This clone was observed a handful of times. The CDR3 loop reads CASSHSHSSTLAKNIQYF. CDR3 bases: TGTGCCAGCAGCCATTCGCATTCCTCTACCCTAGCCAAAAACATTCAGTACTTC. The chain combines TRBV14 with TRBJ2-4, with no clear D. CDR1 is SGHDN, CDR2 FVKESK, per germline. The CDR3 spans 18 residues. Trimming left V 3 bases short and J 0 bases short, with 18 bases between.

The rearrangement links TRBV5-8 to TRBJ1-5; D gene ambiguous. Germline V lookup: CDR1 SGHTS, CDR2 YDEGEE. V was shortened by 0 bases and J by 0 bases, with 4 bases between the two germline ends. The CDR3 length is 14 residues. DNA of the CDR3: TGTGCCAGCAGCTTGGACAGTAGCAATCAGCCCCAGCATTTT. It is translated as CASSLDSSNQPQHF.

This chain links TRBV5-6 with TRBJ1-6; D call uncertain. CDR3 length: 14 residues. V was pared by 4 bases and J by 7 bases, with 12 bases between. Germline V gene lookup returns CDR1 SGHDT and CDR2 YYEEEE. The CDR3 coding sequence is TGTGCCAGCAGCCCGGAACCAGGCAATTCACCCCTCCACTTT. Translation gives CASSPEPGNSPLHF.

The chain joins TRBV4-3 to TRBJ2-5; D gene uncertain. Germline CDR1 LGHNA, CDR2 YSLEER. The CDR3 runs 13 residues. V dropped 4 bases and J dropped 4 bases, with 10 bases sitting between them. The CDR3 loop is CASSPELRETQYF. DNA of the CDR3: TGCGCCAGCAGCCCCGAGTTAAGAGAGACCCAGTACTTC.

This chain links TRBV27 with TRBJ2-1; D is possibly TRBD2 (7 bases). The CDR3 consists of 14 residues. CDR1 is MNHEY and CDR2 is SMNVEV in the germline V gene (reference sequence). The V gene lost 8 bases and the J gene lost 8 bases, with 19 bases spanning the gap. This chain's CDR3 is CASARAGEGDEQFF. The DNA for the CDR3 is TGTGCCAGCGCGCGGGCAGGGGAGGGGGATGAGCAGTTCTTC.

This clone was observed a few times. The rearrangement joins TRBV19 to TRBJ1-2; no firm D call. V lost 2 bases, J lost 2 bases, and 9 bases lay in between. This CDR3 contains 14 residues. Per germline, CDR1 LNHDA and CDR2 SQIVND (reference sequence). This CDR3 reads CASSISGRNYGYTF. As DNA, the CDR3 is TGTGCCAGTAGTATAAGCGGCAGAAACTATGGCTACACCTTC.

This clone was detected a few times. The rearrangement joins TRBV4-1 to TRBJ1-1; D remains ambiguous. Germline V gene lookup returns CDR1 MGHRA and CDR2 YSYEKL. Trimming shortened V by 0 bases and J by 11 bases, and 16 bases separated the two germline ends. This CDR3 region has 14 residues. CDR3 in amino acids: CASSQEPRRPAAFF. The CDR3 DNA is TGCGCCAGCAGCCAAGAGCCCCGCCGCCCCGCGGCTTTCTTT.

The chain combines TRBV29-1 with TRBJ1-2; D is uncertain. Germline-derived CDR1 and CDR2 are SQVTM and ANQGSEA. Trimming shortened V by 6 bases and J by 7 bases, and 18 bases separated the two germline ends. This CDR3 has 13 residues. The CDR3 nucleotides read TGCAGCGTACCAGGTCACCCGGTTGGTGGCTACACCTTC. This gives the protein CSVPGHPVGGYTF.

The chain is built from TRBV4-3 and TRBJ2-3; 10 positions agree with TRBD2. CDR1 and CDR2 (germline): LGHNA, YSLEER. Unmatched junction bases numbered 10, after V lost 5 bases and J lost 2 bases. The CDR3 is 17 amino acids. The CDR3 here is CASSSGALAGLTDTQYF. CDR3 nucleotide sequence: TGCGCCAGCAGCTCAGGGGCACTAGCGGGACTCACAGATACGCAGTATTTT.

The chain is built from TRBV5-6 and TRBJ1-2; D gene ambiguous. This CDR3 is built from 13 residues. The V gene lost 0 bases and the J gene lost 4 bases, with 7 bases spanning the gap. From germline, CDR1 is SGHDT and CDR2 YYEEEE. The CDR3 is CASSLAGGYGYTF. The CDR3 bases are TGTGCCAGCAGCTTGGCAGGAGGCTATGGCTACACCTTC. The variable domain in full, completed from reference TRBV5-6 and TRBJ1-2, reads DAGVTQSPTHLIKTRGQQVTLRCSPKSGHDTVSWYQQALGQGPQFIFQYYEEEERQRGNFPDRFSGHQFPNYSSELNVNALLLGDSALYLCASSLAGGYGYTFGSGTRLTVV.

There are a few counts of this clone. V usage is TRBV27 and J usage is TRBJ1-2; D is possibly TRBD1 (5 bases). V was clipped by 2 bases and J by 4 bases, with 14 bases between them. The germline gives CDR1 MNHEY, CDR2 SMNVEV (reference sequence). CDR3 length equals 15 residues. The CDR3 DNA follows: TGTGCCAGCAGTTTAGTTCGGGACTCGGGCTATGGCTACACCTTC. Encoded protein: CASSLVRDSGYGYTF.

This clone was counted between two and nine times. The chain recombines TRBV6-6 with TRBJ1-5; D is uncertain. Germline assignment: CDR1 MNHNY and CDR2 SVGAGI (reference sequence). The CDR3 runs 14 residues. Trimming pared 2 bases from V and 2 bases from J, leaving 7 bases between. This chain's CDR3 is CASSYRQGNQPQHF. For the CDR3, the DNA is TGTGCCAGCAGTTACAGGCAGGGCAATCAGCCCCAGCATTTT.

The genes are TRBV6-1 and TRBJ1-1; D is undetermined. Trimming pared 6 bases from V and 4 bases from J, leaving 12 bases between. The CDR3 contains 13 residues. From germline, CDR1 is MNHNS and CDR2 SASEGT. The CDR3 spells CASSRLIGTEAFF. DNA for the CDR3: TGTGCCAGCAGCCGGTTAATTGGCACTGAAGCTTTCTTT.

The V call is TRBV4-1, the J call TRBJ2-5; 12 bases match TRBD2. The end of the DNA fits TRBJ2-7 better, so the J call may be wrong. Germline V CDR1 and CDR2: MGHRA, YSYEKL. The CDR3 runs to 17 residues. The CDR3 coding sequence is TGCGCCAGCAGCCAGTCGGGGATGGGACTAGCGGGCAACGAGCAGTACTTC. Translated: CASSQSGMGLAGNEQYF.

In nucleotides, the CDR3 is TGTGCCAGCAGCTCGGGCGGGAGGGTGAATGAGCAGTTCTTC. Its translation: CASSSGGRVNEQFF. V and J are TRBV7-3 and TRBJ2-1; 9 bases align to TRBD2. Trimming took 4 bases from V and 7 from J; bases not matched to a gene: 5. CDR3 length: 14 amino acids. Looked up from germline, CDR1 is SGHTA and CDR2 is FQGTGA.

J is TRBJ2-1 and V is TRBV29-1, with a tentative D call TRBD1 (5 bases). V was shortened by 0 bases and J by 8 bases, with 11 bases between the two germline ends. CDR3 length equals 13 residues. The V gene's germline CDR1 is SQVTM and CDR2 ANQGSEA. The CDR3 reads CSVEDRQGYEQFF. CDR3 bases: TGCAGCGTTGAAGATCGGCAGGGTTATGAGCAGTTCTTC.

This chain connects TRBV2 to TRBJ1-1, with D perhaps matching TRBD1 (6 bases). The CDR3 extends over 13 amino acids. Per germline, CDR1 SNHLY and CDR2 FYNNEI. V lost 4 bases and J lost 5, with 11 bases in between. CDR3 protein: CASSVSGTTEAFF. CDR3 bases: TGTGCCAGCAGTGTCTCGGGGACAACTGAAGCTTTCTTT.

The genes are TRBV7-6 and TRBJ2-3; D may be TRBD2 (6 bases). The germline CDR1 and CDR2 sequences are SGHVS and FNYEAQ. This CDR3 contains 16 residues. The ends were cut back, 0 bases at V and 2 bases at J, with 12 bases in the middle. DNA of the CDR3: TGTGCCAGCAGCTTAGCCGCGGGGCTCCTCACAGATACGCAGTATTTT. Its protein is CASSLAAGLLTDTQYF.

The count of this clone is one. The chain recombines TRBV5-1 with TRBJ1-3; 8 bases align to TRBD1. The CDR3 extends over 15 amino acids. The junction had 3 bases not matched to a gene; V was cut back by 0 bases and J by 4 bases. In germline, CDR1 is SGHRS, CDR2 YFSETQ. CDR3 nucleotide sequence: TGCGCCAGCAGCTTGGGGCAGGGGGCAGGAAACACCATATATTTT. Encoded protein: CASSLGQGAGNTIYF.

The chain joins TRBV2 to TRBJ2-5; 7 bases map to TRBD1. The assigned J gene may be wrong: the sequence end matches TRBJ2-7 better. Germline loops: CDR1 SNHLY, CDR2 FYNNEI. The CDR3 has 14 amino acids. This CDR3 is CASRVGTAAYEQYF. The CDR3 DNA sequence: TGTGCCAGCAGAGTCGGGACAGCCGCCTACGAGCAGTACTTC.

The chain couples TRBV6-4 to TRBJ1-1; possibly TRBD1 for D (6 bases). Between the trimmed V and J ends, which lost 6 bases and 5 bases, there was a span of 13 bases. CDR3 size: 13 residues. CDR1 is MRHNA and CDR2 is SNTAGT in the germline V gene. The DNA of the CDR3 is TGTGCCAGCAGCCAACAGGGTGGAACTGAAGCTTTCTTT. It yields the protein CASSQQGGTEAFF.

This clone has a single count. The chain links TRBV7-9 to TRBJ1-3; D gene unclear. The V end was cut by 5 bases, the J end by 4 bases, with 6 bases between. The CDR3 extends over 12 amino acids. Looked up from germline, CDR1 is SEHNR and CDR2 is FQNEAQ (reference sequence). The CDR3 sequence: CASSPTGNTIYF. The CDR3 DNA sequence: TGTGCCAGCAGCCCCACAGGAAACACCATATATTTT.

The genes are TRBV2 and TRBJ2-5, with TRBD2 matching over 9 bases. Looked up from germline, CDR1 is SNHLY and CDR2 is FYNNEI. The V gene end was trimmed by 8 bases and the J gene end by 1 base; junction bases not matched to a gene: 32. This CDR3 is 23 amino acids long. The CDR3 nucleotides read TGTGCCAGCTGTCTAGCGGGATTATCGGGGAGTGGTAGACTTCCTTATTGCCAAGAGACCCAGTACTTC. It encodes CASCLAGLSGSGRLPYCQETQYF.

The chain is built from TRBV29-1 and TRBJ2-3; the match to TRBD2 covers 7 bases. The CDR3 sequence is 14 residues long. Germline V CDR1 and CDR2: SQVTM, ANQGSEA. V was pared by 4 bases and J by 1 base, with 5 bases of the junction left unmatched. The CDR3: CSVAPGLRTDTQYF. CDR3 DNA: TGCAGCGTTGCACCGGGACTACGCACAGATACGCAGTATTTT.